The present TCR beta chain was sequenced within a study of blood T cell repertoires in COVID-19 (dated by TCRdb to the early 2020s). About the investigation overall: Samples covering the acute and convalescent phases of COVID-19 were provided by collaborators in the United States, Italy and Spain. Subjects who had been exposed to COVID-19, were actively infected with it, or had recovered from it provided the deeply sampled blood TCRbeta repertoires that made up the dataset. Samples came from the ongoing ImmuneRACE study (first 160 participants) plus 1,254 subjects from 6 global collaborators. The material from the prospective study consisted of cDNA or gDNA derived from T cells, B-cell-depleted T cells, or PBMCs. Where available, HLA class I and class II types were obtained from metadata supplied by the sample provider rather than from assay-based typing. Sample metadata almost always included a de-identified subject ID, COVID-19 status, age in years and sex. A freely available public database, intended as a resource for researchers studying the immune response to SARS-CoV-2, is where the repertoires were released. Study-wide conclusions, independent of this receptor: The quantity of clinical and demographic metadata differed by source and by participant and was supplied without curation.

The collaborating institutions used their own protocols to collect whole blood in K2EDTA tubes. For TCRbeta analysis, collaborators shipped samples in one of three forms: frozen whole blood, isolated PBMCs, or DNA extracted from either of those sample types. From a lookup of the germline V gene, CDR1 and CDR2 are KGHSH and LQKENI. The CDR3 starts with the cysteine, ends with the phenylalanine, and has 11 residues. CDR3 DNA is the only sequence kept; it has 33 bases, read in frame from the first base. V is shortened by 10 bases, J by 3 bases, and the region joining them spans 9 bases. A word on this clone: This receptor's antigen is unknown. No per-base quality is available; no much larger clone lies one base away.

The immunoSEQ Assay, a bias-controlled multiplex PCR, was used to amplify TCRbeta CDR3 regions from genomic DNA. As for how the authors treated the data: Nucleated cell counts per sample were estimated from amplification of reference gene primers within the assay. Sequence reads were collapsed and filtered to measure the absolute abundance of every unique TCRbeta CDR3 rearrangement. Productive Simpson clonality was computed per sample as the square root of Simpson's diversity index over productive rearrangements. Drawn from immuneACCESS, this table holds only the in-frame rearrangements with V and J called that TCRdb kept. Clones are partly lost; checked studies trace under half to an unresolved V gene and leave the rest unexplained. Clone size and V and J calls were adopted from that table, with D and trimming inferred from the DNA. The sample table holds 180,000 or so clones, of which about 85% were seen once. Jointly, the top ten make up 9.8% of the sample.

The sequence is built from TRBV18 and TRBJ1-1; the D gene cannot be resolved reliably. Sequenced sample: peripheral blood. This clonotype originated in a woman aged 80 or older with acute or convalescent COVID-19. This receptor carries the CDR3 CATRVDTEAFF. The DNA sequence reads TGTGCCACCCGGGTGGACACTGAAGCTTTCTTT.